Sequencing of this T cell receptor (beta chain) was carried out in a study of neurological immune-mediated disorders. The cDNA was synthesized by means of template-switch 5'RACE, which was carried out with 10-nucleotide random UMIs. One entry per CDR3 protein results from TCRdb running MiXCR on the 5' RACE reads. The sample shows over 55,000 distinct CDR3 sequences, over 8.5% of them seen only once. This clonotype has at least ten counts. Its antigen is unknown. Germline CDR1 and CDR2: LGHNA and YSLEER. The V end lost 0 bases, the J end lost 0 bases, and 6 bases lay between the germline ends. The CDR3 sequence is 15 residues long. Overall study findings and caveats: Expanded clones shared no CDR3 amino acid sequences across subjects, suggesting private repertoires in all groups.

This sample's time point: longitudinal time-point 1 (baseline). Unsorted libraries used 2 million PBMCs kept at -80 degrees C. Sequencing was carried out using PBMCs. The clonotype originates from a male donor with HTLV-1-associated myelopathy (HAM/TSP). V usage is TRBV4-3 and J usage is TRBJ1-3; D remains ambiguous. CDR3 sequence reads: CASSQDFSSGNTIYF. Here the CDR3 DNA reads TGCGCCAGCAGCCAAGACTTCAGCTCTGGAAACACCATATATTTT.